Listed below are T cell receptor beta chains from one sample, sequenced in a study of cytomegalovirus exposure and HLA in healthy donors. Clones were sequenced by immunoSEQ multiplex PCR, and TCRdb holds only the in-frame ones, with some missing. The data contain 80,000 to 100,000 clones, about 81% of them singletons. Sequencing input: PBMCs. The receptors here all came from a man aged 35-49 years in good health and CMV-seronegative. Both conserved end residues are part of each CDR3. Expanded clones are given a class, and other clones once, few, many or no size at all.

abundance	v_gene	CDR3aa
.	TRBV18	CASLPNRVAMNTEAFF
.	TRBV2	CASSLKQGQTQYF
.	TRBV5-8	CASSFLSSGANVLTF
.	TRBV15	CATSRPQGYEQYF
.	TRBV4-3	CASSQDWGHTPYEQYF
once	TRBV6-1	CATGVGTEAFF
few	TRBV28	CASSSWTGANTGELFF
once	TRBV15	CATSRDLLVNTGELFF
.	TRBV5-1	CASSLALDRNYGYTF
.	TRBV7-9	CASSPGQISNQPQHF
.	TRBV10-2	CASSESTRGGIRAFF
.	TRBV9	CASSVVGGSSTDTQYF
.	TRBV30	CAWNHGSYNEQFF
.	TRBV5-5	CASSLIQHTDTQYF
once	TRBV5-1	CASSLGLAGGPVTGELFF
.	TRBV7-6	CASSSGLAGGETQYF
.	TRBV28	CASSLQRGLTAEAFF
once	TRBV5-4	CASSPGGQGLREQYF
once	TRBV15	CATNRGQNTEAFF
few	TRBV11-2	CASSLVGLLETQYF
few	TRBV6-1	CASSEPGRWDTEAFF
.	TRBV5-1	CASSRNQETQYF
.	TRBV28	CASSFGATEAFF